A single sample is the source of the 22 T cell receptor beta chains below, sequenced in a study of radiation and T cells in renal cell carcinoma. The time point was: blood 2 weeks post-SBRT. Treatment of the sample: 15 Gy SBRT to primary tumor, nephrectomy 4 weeks later. Method: immunoSEQ multiplex PCR; TCRdb's copy keeps in-frame clones and lacks some. The table lists 100,000 to 150,000 clones, more than 75% of them singletons, with nearly 6% in the top ten. The sequenced sample was blood, obtained from a patient whose treatment included radiotherapy and nephrectomy. These receptors originate from a woman between 65 and 79 years old with renal cell carcinoma.

J is TRBJ2-3 and V is TRBV10-1; 8 bases agree with TRBD1. Unmatched junction bases numbered 9, after V lost 6 bases and J lost 1 base. The CDR3 is 16 residues long. Germline CDR1 is WNHNN and CDR2 is SYGVQD (reference sequence). CDR3 nucleotides: TGCGCCAGCAGCACGACAGGGGCAGAGGGCACAGATACGCAGTATTTT. Translated: CASSTTGAEGTDTQYF.

The V and J genes are TRBV7-9 and TRBJ2-3; TRBD2 matches 10 bases. Germline CDR1 reads SEHNR; CDR2 reads FQNEAQ (reference sequence). With 5 bases clipped from V and 6 bases from J, the junction kept 5 bases outside the gene matches. This CDR3 is 14 amino acids long. The CDR3 DNA sequence: TGTGCCAGCAGCCCTTCTAGCGGGGGTGATACGCAGTATTTT. Its translation: CASSPSSGGDTQYF.

This clone appeared a single time. The V gene is TRBV18, the J gene TRBJ1-1; 7 positions agree with TRBD1. CDR3 length: 12 amino acids. CDR1 is KGHSH, CDR2 LQKENI, per germline. V gave up 6 bases and J gave up 6 bases; unmatched junction bases: 4. The CDR3 is CASSYRGSEAFF. CDR3 coding DNA: TGTGCCAGCTCCTACAGGGGTTCTGAAGCTTTCTTT.

The chain couples TRBV7-9 to TRBJ2-7; weak D call: TRBD1 (6 bases). CDR3 size: 14 residues. CDR1 SEHNR and CDR2 FQNEAQ come from the germline V gene (reference sequence). V lost 5 bases to trimming and J lost 2 bases, with 13 bases between them. CDR3 amino acids: CASSPPDRPYEQYF. The DNA for the CDR3 is TGTGCCAGCAGCCCCCCCGACAGGCCCTACGAGCAGTACTTC.

The CDR3 bases are TGTGCCAGCAGTTCGTCTAACAGGGTCGAGCAGTACTTC. This encodes CASSSSNRVEQYF. J is TRBJ2-7 and V is TRBV6-1; a possible D gene is TRBD1 (6 bases). Germline V lookup: CDR1 MNHNS, CDR2 SASEGT. The CDR3 length is 13 residues. V gave up 5 bases and J gave up 6 bases, with 14 bases separating them.

As DNA, the CDR3 is TGCGCCAGCAGCATGATACAGGGCCAGAACACTGAAGCTTTCTTT. Its translation is CASSMIQGQNTEAFF. This chain connects TRBV5-1 to TRBJ1-1; D may be TRBD1 (6 bases). Trimming pared 4 bases from V and 1 base from J, leaving 14 bases between. The CDR3 extends over 15 amino acids. Germline-derived CDR1 and CDR2 are SGHRS and YFSETQ. The complete variable domain, with remaining parts taken from reference TRBV5-1 and TRBJ1-1, reads KAGVTQTPRYLIKTRGQQVTLSCSPISGHRSVSWYQQTPGQGLQFLFEYFSETQRNKGNFPGRFSGRQFSNSRSEMNVSTLELGDSALYLCASSMIQGQNTEAFFGQGTRLTVV.

This chain links TRBV7-9 with TRBJ1-5; D remains ambiguous. V dropped 2 bases and J dropped 1 base, with 3 bases sitting between them. Germline assignment: CDR1 SEHNR and CDR2 FQNEAQ (reference sequence). The CDR3 runs 13 residues. CDR3 DNA sequence: TGTGCCAGCAGCTTAACAAGCAATCAGCCCCAGCATTTT. It is translated as CASSLTSNQPQHF.

This rearrangement joins TRBV27 to TRBJ1-5; D not certain. Germline V gene sequence: CDR1 MNHEY, CDR2 SMNVEV (reference sequence). There are 16 residues in the CDR3. V lost 1 base, J lost 0 bases, and 10 bases lay in between. The CDR3 bases are TGTGCCAGCAGTTTATTAGCGGGAGATAGCAATCAGCCCCAGCATTTT. It yields the protein CASSLLAGDSNQPQHF.

The CDR3 DNA sequence: TGTGCCAGCAGTGAAGCGATTGGGAAAAACTATGGCTACACCTTC. Its protein is CASSEAIGKNYGYTF. The chain uses TRBV6-1 and TRBJ1-2; D gene uncertain. This CDR3 has 15 amino acids. Germline V gene lookup returns CDR1 MNHNS and CDR2 SASEGT. Between the trimmed V and J ends, which lost 0 bases and 2 bases, there was a span of 10 bases.

The chain couples TRBV19 to TRBJ2-7; the D call may be TRBD1 or TRBD2 (5 bases each). The length of the CDR3 is 14 residues. CDR1 and CDR2 (germline): LNHDA, SQIVND (reference sequence). Trimming took 5 bases from V and 5 from J, leaving 16 bases between them. CDR3 protein: CASSRRKGNDEQYF. CDR3 bases: TGTGCCAGTAGTCGGAGGAAGGGGAACGACGAGCAGTACTTC. Full variable domain (remainder filled in from reference TRBV19 and TRBJ2-7): DGGITQSPKYLFRKEGQNVTLSCEQNLNHDAMYWYRQDPGQGLRLIYYSQIVNDFQKGDIAEGYSVSREKKESFPLTVTSAQKNPTAFYLCASSRRKGNDEQYFGPGTRLTVT.

This chain connects TRBV5-1 to TRBJ1-1, with 9 bases that match TRBD1. With 0 bases clipped from V and 1 base from J, the junction kept 4 bases outside the gene matches. The germline CDR1 and CDR2 sequences are SGHRS and YFSETQ. This CDR3 region has 16 residues. The CDR3 loop reads CASSLAGTGPNTEAFF. The CDR3 DNA reads TGCGCCAGCAGCTTGGCCGGGACAGGGCCGAACACTGAAGCTTTCTTT.

This clone has just one count. This chain uses TRBV10-3 with TRBJ1-1; D unresolved. Trimming cost V 3 bases and J 5 bases, with 19 bases left between them. Germline values: CDR1 ENHRY, CDR2 SYGVKD. The CDR3 runs 16 residues. In DNA form, the CDR3 reads TGTGCCATCAGTGACGGGTCGAGACAAGGGAGAACTGAAGCTTTCTTT. Its translation is CAISDGSRQGRTEAFF.

The rearrangement links TRBV28 to TRBJ1-3; 8 bases are a match to TRBD1. Losses at the gene ends were 6 bases for V and 4 bases for J; bases not matched to a gene: 14. This CDR3 has 17 residues. Germline values: CDR1 MDHEN, CDR2 SYDVKM. CDR3 protein: CASRSQRQGSSGNTIYF. The CDR3 nucleotides are TGTGCCAGCAGGTCTCAGAGACAGGGGAGTTCCGGAAACACCATATATTTT.

The chain is built from TRBV28 and TRBJ2-1; D remains ambiguous. The CDR3 spans 13 residues. Germline-derived CDR1 and CDR2 are MDHEN and SYDVKM. V lost 2 bases and J lost 4, with 6 bases in between. This CDR3 reads CASSLDGYNEQFF. The DNA of the CDR3 is TGTGCCAGCAGTTTAGACGGTTACAATGAGCAGTTCTTC.

Written as DNA, the CDR3 is TGCAGCGTTGGGGATCCGAACACTGAAGCTTTCTTT. This codes for CSVGDPNTEAFF. The chain links TRBV29-1 to TRBJ1-1; D unresolved. Germline CDR1 reads SQVTM; CDR2 reads ANQGSEA. The V end was cut by 4 bases, the J end by 1 base, with 7 bases between. The CDR3 has 12 amino acids.

V usage is TRBV7-6 and J usage is TRBJ2-2; D call uncertain. CDR1 is SGHVS and CDR2 is FNYEAQ in the germline V gene. Trimming pared 1 base from V and 1 base from J, leaving 10 bases between. The CDR3 is made up of 16 amino acids. The CDR3 nucleotides read TGTGCCAGCAGCTTAGGGCTGGGCCAGAACACCGGGGAGCTGTTTTTT. Its translation is CASSLGLGQNTGELFF.

The chain combines TRBV29-1 with TRBJ2-5; 10 bases match TRBD1. The CDR3 is 14 amino acids. Germline V lookup: CDR1 SQVTM, CDR2 ANQGSEA. V lost 7 bases to trimming and J lost 4 bases; unmatched junction nucleotides: 9. CDR3 sequence (DNA): TGCAGCGCCAGTCCCGGGACAGGGGCAGAGACCCAGTACTTC. Protein product: CSASPGTGAETQYF.

The chain uses TRBV19 and TRBJ2-3; possibly TRBD2 for D (6 bases). There are 15 residues in the CDR3. Trimming stripped 4 bases from V and 0 bases from J, with 11 bases between. From germline, CDR1 is LNHDA and CDR2 SQIVND (reference sequence). The CDR3 DNA is TGTGCCAGTAGTAGCTTGGGGGGAAGCACAGATACGCAGTATTTT. Translation: CASSSLGGSTDTQYF.

V is TRBV6-1 and J is TRBJ2-1; 13 nucleotides align to TRBD2. V shed 6 bases and J 6 bases; nucleotides not matched to a gene: 5. The CDR3 has 15 amino acids. Germline-derived CDR1 and CDR2 are MNHNS and SASEGT. The CDR3 bases are TGTGCCAGCAGAACGACTAGCGGGGGGATCAATGAGCAGTTCTTC. Protein: CASRTTSGGINEQFF.

The chain employs TRBV5-1 and TRBJ2-2; 7 bases line up with TRBD1. The CDR3 consists of 15 residues. V was pared by 7 bases and J by 4 bases, with 10 bases of the junction left unmatched. Germline loops: CDR1 SGHRS, CDR2 YFSETQ. The CDR3 spells CASDLTGVSTGELFF. The CDR3 DNA is TGCGCCAGCGACTTAACAGGGGTATCCACCGGGGAGCTGTTTTTT.

This sequence joins TRBV7-2 and TRBJ1-2; D is ambiguous. This CDR3 spans 17 amino acids. Trimming removed 5 bases at V and 1 base at J, with 20 bases between. Germline V lookup: CDR1 SGHTA, CDR2 FQGNSA. DNA of the CDR3: TGTGCCAGCAGCCCTCTCCCCGGGTCCTCAAGTAACTATGGCTACACCTTC. Translating it yields CASSPLPGSSSNYGYTF.

The CDR3 DNA is TGTGCCAGCAGCTTAGTAGGGTTCGGGGAGCTGTTTTTT. Amino acids: CASSLVGFGELFF. The chain uses TRBV7-2 and TRBJ2-2; no definite D call. Germline CDR1 is SGHTA and CDR2 is FQGNSA. Deletions cut 1 base from V and 7 bases from J, with 7 bases between. This CDR3 region has 13 residues.